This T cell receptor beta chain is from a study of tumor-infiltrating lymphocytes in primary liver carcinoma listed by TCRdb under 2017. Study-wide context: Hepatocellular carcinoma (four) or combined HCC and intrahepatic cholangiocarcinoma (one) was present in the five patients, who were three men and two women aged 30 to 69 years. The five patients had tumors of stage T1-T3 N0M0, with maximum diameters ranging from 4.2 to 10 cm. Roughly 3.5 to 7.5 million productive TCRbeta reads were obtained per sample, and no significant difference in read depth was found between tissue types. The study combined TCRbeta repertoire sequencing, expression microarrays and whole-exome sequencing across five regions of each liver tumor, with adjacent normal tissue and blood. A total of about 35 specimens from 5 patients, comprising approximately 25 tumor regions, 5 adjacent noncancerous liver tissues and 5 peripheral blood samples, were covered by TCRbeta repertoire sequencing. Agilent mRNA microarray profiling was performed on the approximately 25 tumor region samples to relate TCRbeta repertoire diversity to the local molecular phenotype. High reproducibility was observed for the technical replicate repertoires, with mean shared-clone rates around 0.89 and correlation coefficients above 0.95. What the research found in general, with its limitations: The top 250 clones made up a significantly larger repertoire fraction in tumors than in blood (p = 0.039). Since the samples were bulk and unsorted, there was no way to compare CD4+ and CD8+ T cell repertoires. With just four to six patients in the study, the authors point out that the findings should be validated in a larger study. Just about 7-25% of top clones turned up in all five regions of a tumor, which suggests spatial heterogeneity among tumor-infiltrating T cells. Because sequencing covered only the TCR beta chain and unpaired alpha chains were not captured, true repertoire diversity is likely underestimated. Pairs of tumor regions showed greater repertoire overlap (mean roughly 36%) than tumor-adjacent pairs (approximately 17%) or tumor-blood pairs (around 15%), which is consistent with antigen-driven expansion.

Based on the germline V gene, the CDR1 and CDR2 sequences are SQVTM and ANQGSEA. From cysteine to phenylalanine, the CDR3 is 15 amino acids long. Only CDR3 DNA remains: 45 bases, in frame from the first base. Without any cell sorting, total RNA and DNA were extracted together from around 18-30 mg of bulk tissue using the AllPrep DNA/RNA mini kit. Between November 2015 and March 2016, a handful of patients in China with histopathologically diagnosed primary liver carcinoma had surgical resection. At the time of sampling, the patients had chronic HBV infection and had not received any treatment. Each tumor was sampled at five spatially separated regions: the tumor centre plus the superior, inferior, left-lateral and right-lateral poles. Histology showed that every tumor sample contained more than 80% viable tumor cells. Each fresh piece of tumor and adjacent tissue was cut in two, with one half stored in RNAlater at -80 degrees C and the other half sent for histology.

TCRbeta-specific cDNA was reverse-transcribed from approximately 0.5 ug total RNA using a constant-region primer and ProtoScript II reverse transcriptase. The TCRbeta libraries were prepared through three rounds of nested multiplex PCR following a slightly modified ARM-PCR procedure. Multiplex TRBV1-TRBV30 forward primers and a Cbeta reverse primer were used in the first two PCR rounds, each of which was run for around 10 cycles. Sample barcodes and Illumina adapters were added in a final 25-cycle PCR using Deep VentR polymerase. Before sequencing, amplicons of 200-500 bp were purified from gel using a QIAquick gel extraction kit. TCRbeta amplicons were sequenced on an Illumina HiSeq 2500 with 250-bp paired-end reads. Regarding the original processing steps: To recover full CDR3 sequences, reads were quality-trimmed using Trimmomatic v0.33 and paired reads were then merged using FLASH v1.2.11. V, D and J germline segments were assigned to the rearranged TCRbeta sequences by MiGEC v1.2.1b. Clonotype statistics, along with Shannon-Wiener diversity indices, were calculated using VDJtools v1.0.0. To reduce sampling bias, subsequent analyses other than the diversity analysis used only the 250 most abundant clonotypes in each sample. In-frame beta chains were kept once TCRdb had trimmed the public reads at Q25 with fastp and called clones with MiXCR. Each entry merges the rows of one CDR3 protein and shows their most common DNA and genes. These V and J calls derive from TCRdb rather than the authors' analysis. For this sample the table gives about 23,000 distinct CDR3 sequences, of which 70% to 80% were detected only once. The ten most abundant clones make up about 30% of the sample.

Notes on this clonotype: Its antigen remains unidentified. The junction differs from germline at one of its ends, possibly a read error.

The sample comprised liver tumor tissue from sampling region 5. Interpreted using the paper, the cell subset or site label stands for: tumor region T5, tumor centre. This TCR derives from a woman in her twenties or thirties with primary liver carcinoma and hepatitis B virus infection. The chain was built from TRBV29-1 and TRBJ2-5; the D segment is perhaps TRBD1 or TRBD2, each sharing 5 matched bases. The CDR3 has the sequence CSAEIGRGVRATQYF. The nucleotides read TGCAGCGCTGAAATCGGAAGGGGAGTGAGGGCGACCCAGTACTTC.